This T cell receptor beta chain derives from a study of blood T cell repertoires in COVID-19. On the study more broadly: The study drew acute and convalescent COVID-19 samples from the United States, Italy and Spain. T cells, B-cell-depleted T cells, or PBMCs provided the cDNA or gDNA that served as material.

Repertoires were generated with immunoSEQ multiplex PCR, while TCRdb's copy carries only in-frame clones and drops some. The repertoire holds some 400,000 clones, with more than 70% as singletons. Enrolled during active infection, Seattle patients were then followed longitudinally. The sequence came from a woman aged 25 to 39 with COVID-19, enrolled during active disease. Material for sequencing was peripheral blood.

CDR3: CASSFREPGADTQYF. CDR3 nucleotide sequence: TGTGCCAGCAGCTTTCGGGAGCCTGGGGCAGATACGCAGTATTTT. The gene calls are TRBV7-2 and TRBJ2-3, with D possibly TRBD2 on 6 matching bases. Germline loops: CDR1 SGHTA, CDR2 FQGNSA. The CDR3 extends over 15 amino acids. Deletions cut 3 bases from V and 4 bases from J, with 14 bases between.